A single sample is the source of the 12 T cell receptor beta chains below, sequenced in a study of shared clonotypes between healthy human individuals. The method was immunoSEQ multiplex PCR; TCRdb's version includes in-frame clones alone and lacks a portion of them. The sample comprises hundreds of thousands of clones, roughly 97% of which are singletons, and about 0.06% rests with the top ten. The specimen sequenced was naive CD4+ T cells sorted from blood. The subset was: CD45RA+ positively selected. The receptors stem from a woman aged 30 to 39 in good health.

The rearrangement links TRBV5-6 to TRBJ2-1; the match to TRBD2 covers 8 bases. The ends lost 5 bases at V and 4 bases at J; junction bases unmatched: 11. Germline V gene lookup returns CDR1 SGHDT and CDR2 YYEEEE. This CDR3 region has 16 residues. CDR3: CASRPSSGSPYNEQFF. The DNA of the CDR3 is TGTGCCAGCAGGCCCTCAAGCGGGAGCCCGTACAATGAGCAGTTCTTC.

About this clone: Other nucleotide sequences from this sample produce the same CDR3. The genes are TRBV30 and TRBJ2-7; D not resolved. The CDR3 has 11 residues. Germline lookup yields CDR1 GTSNPN and CDR2 SVGIG (reference sequence). Trimming took off 1 base at V and 4 bases at J, with 5 bases between the two ends. The CDR3 DNA follows: TGTGCCTGGAGTGGAAGGTACGAGCAGTACTTC. This translates into CAWSGRYEQYF.

The rearrangement joins TRBV6-1 to TRBJ2-2; TRBD1 aligns across 9 bases. J was trimmed by 6 bases and V by 6 bases; bases with no gene match: 8. Per the germline V gene, CDR1 is MNHNS and CDR2 is SASEGT. The CDR3 consists of 15 residues. In DNA, the CDR3 is TGTGCCAGCAGCCCGGGACAGGGCTCCCCCGGGGAGCTGTTTTTT. Protein: CASSPGQGSPGELFF.

The gene calls are TRBV9 and TRBJ2-3; 8 nucleotides agree with TRBD2. The V segment lost 1 base and the J segment 2 bases; nucleotides outside the gene matches: 6. This CDR3 is built from 16 residues. The germline gives CDR1 SGDLS, CDR2 YYNGEE. This chain's CDR3 is CASSVFIAGNTDTQYF. The CDR3 coding sequence is TGTGCCAGCAGCGTATTTATAGCGGGGAACACAGATACGCAGTATTTT.

V gene TRBV30 combines with J gene TRBJ2-2; TRBD2 aligns across 10 bases. This CDR3 has 15 residues. CDR1 and CDR2 from the germline V gene are GTSNPN and SVGIG (reference sequence). With 1 base clipped from V and 6 bases from J, the junction kept 5 bases outside the gene matches. This CDR3 is CAWSEGLAASGELFF. DNA for the CDR3: TGTGCCTGGAGTGAAGGACTAGCGGCGTCCGGGGAGCTGTTTTTT. Variable domain in full (rest from reference TRBV30 and TRBJ2-2): SQTIHQWPATLVQPVGSPLSLECTVEGTSNPNLYWYRQAAGRGLQLLFYSVGIGQISSEVPQNLSASRPQDRQFILSSKKLLLSDSGFYLCAWSEGLAASGELFFGEGSRLTVL.

The chain uses TRBV13 and TRBJ2-1; TRBD1 is a possible D gene (5 bases). V was pared by 7 bases and J by 6 bases, with 28 bases between. Germline V gives CDR1 PRHDT, CDR2 FYEKMQ (reference sequence). The CDR3 runs to 18 residues. The CDR3 nucleotides are TGTGCCAGCATACCCCTCGTCGCAGGGTTAGGAACCTTCAATGAGCAGTTCTTC. Protein: CASIPLVAGLGTFNEQFF.

The chain has TRBV19 and TRBJ2-1; tentative D call: TRBD2 (5 bases). Germline values: CDR1 LNHDA, CDR2 SQIVND (reference sequence). The CDR3 runs 15 residues. The V end was cut by 0 bases, the J end by 0 bases, with 6 bases between. This CDR3 reads CASSIERASYNEQFF. In nucleotides, the CDR3 is TGTGCCAGTAGTATAGAGCGGGCCTCCTACAATGAGCAGTTCTTC.

CDR3: CATTGPSSGANVLTF. Written as DNA, the CDR3 is TGTGCCACTACGGGCCCCAGCTCTGGGGCCAACGTCCTGACTTTC. The rearrangement joins TRBV19 to TRBJ2-6; D unclear. The CDR3 has 15 amino acids. Trimming shortened V by 10 bases and J by 0 bases, and 13 bases separated the two germline ends. Germline V gene sequence: CDR1 LNHDA, CDR2 SQIVND (reference sequence).

The chain joins TRBV20-1 to TRBJ1-2, with D unclear. This CDR3 region has 11 residues. V dropped 5 bases and J dropped 4 bases, with 8 bases sitting between them. The germline CDR1 and CDR2 sequences are DFQATT and SNEGSKA (reference sequence). CDR3 protein: CSARQSYGYTF. The CDR3, as DNA: TGCAGTGCTCGACAAAGCTATGGCTACACCTTC.

V and J are TRBV28 and TRBJ1-5, with D possibly being TRBD1 (5 bases). Germline V gene sequence: CDR1 MDHEN, CDR2 SYDVKM. The CDR3 has 15 amino acids. V was cut by 6 bases and J by 5 bases, with 17 bases left in between. The CDR3 is CASRRWGRTDQPQHF. DNA for the CDR3: TGTGCCAGCAGGAGGTGGGGCCGAACAGATCAGCCCCAGCATTTT.

The chain is built from TRBV7-9 and TRBJ2-6; D is uncertain. The germline gives CDR1 SEHNR, CDR2 FQNEAQ (reference sequence). Trimming shortened V by 5 bases and J by 1 base, and 6 bases separated the two germline ends. This CDR3 is built from 14 residues. CDR3 in DNA: TGTGCCAGCAGCCGAGCTTCTGGGGCCAACGTCCTGACTTTC. As protein: CASSRASGANVLTF.

The rearrangement links TRBV28 to TRBJ1-4, with 9 bases aligning to TRBD1. V lost 6 bases to trimming and J lost 6 bases; unmatched junction nucleotides: 11. The germline gives CDR1 MDHEN, CDR2 SYDVKM. The CDR3 is made up of 16 amino acids. The CDR3 DNA is TGTGCCAGCAGCATCCCGGGACAGGGTATACATGAAAAACTGTTTTTT. It yields the protein CASSIPGQGIHEKLFF.